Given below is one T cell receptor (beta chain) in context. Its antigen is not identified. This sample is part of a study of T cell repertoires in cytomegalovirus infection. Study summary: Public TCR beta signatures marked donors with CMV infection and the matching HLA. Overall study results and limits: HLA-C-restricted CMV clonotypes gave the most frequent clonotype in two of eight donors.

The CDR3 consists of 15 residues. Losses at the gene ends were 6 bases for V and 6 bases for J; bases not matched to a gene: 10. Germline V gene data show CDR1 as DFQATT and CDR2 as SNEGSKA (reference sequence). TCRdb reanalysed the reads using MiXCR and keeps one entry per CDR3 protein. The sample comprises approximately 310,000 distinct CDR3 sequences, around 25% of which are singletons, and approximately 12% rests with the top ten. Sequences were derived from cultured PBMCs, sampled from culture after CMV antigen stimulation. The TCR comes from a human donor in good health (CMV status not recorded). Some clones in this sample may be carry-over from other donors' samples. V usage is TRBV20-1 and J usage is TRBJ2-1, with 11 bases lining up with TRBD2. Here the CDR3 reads CSANPGLAALNEQFF. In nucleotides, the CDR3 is TGCAGTGCAAATCCGGGACTAGCGGCTCTCAATGAGCAGTTCTTC.